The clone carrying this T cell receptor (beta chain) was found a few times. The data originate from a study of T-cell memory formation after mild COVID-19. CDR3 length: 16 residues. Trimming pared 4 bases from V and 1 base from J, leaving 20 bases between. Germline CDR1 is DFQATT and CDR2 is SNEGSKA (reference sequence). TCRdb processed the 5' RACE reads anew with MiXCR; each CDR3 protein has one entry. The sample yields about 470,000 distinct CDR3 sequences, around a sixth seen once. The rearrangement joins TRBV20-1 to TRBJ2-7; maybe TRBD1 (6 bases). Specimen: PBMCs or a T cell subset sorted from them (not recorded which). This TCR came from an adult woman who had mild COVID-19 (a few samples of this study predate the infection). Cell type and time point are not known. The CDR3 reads CSANWLYRDASYEQYF. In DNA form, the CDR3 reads TGCAGTGCTAACTGGTTATACAGGGATGCTTCCTACGAGCAGTACTTC.